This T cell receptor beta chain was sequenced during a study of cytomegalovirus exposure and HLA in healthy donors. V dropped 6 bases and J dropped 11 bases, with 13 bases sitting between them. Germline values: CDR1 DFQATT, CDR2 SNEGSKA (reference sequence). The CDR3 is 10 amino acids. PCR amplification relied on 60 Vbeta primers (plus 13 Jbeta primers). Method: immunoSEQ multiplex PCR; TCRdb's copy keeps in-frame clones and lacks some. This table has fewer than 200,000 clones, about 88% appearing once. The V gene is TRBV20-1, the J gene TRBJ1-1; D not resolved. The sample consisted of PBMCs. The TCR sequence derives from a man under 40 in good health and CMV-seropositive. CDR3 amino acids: CSASLGRAFF. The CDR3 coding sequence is TGCAGTGCCTCGCTGGGCCGCGCTTTCTTT.